Given below is one T cell receptor (beta chain) in context. The sample originates from a study of memory CD4+ T cells and cytomegalovirus serostatus. The sort gate was single viable CD3+CD4+CD8-CD45RO+ cells for memory CD4+ T cells. The V end lost 5 bases, the J end lost 9 bases, and 17 bases lay between the germline ends. This CDR3 comprises 14 residues. Germline-derived CDR1 and CDR2 are MNHEY and SMNVEV (reference sequence). The data were produced by immunoSEQ multiplex PCR, yet TCRdb's version contains in-frame clones alone and is incomplete. This table has about 54,000 clones, 70% to 80% appearing once.

The sequence was obtained from an adult in good health and CMV-seronegative. Input material: memory CD4+ T cells from blood. The chain links TRBV27 to TRBJ1-5; no clear D. For the CDR3, the DNA is TGTGCCAGCAGTACCGGACGGTGGGGTCTGCCCCAGCATTTT. Translation gives CASSTGRWGLPQHF.